Sequencing of this T cell receptor (beta chain) was carried out in a study of T-cell reconstitution after alpha-beta-depleted transplantation in children. General study points: After transplant, high TCRbeta diversity at day 60 in some patients arose from surviving recipient T cells and thymic progenitors.

It was with unique molecular identifiers that the TCRbeta library was prepared. TCRdb independently ran MiXCR on the PCR reads; one entry per CDR3 protein. The data hold about 130,000 distinct CDR3 sequences, with around 9.8% observed a single time. This CDR3 comprises 15 residues. Germline CDR1 SGHRS, CDR2 YFSETQ. Trimming cost V 2 bases and J 0 bases, with 11 bases left between them. This clonotype occurred a few times. Its antigen is currently unknown. The source of this sequence is a girl under three years old who had a stem cell transplant for combined immunodeficiency, so the T cells may come from the graft donor. The source was PBMCs, mostly from graft donor cells, collected 180 days after TCRalphabeta/CD19-depleted stem cell transplant. The chain couples TRBV5-1 to TRBJ1-2; D unclear. CDR3 nucleotide sequence: TGCGCCAGCAGCTTCTCCCCCAGAGCTAACTATGGCTACACCTTC. Amino acid sequence: CASSFSPRANYGYTF.